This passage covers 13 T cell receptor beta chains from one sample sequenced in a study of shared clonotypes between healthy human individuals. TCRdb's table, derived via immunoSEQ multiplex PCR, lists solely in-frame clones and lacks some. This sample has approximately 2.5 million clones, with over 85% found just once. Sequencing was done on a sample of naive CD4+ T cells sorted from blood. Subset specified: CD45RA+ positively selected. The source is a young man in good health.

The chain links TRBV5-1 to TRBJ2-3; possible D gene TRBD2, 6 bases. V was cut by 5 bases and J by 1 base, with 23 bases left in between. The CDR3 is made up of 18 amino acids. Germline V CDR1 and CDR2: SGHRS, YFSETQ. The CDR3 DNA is TGCGCCAGCAGGCCCTTGGCGGGAATCGGGGTCGGCACAGATACGCAGTATTTT. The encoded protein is CASRPLAGIGVGTDTQYF.

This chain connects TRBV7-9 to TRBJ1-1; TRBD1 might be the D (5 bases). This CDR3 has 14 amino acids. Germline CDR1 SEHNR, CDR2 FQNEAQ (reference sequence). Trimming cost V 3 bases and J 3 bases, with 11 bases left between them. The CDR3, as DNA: TGTGCCAGCAGCTTTTCGGTAGGGGACACTGAAGCTTTCTTT. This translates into CASSFSVGDTEAFF.

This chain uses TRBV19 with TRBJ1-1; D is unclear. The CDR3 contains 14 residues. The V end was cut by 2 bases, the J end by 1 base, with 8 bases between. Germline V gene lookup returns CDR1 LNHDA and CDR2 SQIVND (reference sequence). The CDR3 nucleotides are TGTGCCAGTAGTATAAACGCCGGGAACACTGAAGCTTTCTTT. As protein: CASSINAGNTEAFF.

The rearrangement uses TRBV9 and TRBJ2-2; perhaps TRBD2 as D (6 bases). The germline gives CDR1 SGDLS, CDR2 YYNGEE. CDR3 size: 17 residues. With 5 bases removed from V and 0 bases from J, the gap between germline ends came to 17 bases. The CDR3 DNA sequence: TGTGCCAGCAGGGGGGGACTCGCGGCAACGAACACCGGGGAGCTGTTTTTT. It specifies CASRGGLAATNTGELFF.

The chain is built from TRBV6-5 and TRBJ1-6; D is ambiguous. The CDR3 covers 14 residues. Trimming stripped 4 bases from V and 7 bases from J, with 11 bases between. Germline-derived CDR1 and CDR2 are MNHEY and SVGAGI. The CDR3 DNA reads TGTGCCAGCAGTTTGGCACGGTTAAATTCACCCCTCCACTTT. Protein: CASSLARLNSPLHF.

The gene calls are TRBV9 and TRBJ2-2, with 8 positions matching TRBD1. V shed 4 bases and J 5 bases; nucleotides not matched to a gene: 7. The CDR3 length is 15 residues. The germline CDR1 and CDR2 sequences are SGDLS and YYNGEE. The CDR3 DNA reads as TGTGCCAGCAGCCCCCCGGGACAGGCGACCGGGGAGCTGTTTTTT. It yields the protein CASSPPGQATGELFF. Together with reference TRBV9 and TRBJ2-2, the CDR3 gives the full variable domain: DSGVTQTPKHLITATGQRVTLRCSPRSGDLSVYWYQQSLDQGLQFLIQYYNGEERAKGNILERFSAQQFPDLHSELNLSSLELGDSALYFCASSPPGQATGELFFGEGSRLTVL.

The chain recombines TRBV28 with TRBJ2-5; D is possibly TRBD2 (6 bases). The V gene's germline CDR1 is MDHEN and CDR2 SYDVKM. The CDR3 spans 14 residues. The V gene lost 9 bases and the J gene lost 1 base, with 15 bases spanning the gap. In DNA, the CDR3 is TGTGCCAGTTCTTCCTGGACTATCCAAGAGACCCAGTACTTC. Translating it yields CASSSWTIQETQYF.

The CDR3 is CASSRASGKAMETQYF. In nucleotides, the CDR3 is TGCGCCAGCAGCCGAGCCAGCGGGAAGGCAATGGAGACCCAGTACTTC. The chain recombines TRBV4-1 with TRBJ2-5; TRBD2 matches at 7 bases. The trim removed 4 bases at V and 5 bases at J, leaving 13 bases unmatched. The CDR3 contains 16 residues. The germline CDR1 and CDR2 sequences are MGHRA and YSYEKL.

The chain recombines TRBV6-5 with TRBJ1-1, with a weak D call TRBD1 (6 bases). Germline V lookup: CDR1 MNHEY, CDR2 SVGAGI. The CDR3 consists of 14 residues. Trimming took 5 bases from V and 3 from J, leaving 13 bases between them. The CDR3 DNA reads TGTGCCAGCAGTCGAACAGGGCGGGACACTGAAGCTTTCTTT. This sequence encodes CASSRTGRDTEAFF.

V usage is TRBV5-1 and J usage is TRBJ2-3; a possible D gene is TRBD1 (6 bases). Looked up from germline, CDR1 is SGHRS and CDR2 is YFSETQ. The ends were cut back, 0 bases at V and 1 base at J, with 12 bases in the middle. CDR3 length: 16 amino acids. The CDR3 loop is CASSLAAGVRTDTQYF. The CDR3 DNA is TGCGCCAGCAGCTTGGCCGCAGGGGTCCGCACAGATACGCAGTATTTT. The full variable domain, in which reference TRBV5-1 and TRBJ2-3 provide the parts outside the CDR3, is KAGVTQTPRYLIKTRGQQVTLSCSPISGHRSVSWYQQTPGQGLQFLFEYFSETQRNKGNFPGRFSGRQFSNSRSEMNVSTLELGDSALYLCASSLAAGVRTDTQYFGPGTRLTVL.

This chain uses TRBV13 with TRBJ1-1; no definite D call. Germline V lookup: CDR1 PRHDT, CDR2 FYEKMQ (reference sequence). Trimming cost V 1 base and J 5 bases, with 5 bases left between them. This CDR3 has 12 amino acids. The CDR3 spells CASSLVGTEAFF. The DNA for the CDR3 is TGTGCCAGCAGCTTAGTAGGTACTGAAGCTTTCTTT.

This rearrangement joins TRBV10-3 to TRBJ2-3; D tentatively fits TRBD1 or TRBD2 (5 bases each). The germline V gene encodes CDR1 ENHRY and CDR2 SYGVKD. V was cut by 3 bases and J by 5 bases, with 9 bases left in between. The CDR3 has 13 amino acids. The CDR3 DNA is TGTGCCATCAGTGATGGGGCGGGAGATACGCAGTATTTT. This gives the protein CAISDGAGDTQYF.

The CDR3 loop is CASSGTSGRFTGELFF. The CDR3 DNA is TGTGCCAGCTCCGGGACTAGCGGGAGGTTCACCGGGGAGCTGTTTTTT. The chain employs TRBV18 and TRBJ2-2; 15 nucleotides agree with TRBD2. The CDR3 runs to 16 residues. After removal of 6 bases from V and 4 bases from J, the junction contained 3 bases not matched to a gene. Germline assignment: CDR1 KGHSH and CDR2 LQKENI.